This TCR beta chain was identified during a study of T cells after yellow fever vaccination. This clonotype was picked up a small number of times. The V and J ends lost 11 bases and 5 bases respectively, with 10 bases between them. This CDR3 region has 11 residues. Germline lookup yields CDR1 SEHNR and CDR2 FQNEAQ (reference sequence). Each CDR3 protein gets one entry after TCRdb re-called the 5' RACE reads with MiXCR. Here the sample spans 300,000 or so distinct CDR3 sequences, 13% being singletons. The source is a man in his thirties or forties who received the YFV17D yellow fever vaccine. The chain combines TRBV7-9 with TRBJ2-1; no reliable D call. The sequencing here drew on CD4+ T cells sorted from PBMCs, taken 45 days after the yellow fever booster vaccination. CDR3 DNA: TGTGCCTGCTATAGAGACAATGAGCAGTTCTTC. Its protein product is CACYRDNEQFF.